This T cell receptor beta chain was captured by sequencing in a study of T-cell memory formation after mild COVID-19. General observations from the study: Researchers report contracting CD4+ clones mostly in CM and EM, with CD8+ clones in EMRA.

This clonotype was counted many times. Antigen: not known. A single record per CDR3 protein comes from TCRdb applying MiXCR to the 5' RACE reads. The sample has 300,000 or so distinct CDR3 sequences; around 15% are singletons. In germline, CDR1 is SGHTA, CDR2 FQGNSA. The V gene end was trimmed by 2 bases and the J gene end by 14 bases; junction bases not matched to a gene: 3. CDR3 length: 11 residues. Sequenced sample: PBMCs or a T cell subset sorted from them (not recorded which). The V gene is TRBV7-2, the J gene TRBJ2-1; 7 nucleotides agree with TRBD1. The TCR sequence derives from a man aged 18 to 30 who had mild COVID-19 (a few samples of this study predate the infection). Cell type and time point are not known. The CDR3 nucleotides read TGTGCCAGCAGCTTATCAGGGGGAAAGTTCTTC. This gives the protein CASSLSGGKFF.